This TCR beta chain was found in a study of blood T cell repertoires in COVID-19. Study context: There were acute and convalescent COVID-19 samples, and they came from the United States, Italy and Spain.

Method: immunoSEQ multiplex PCR; TCRdb's copy keeps in-frame clones and lacks some. The profile shows approximately 250,000 clones, about 81% of them singletons. CDR3 length: 13 amino acids. The germline CDR1 and CDR2 sequences are SGHVS and FQNEAQ. Trimming at V came to 3 bases and at J to 4 bases, leaving 0 bases not matched to a gene. The sample comprised PBMCs or T cells enriched from blood (not recorded which). This chain joins TRBV7-8 and TRBJ2-5; 9 bases map to TRBD1. The clonotype comes from a man in his thirties or forties with acute COVID-19. In nucleotides, the CDR3 is TGTGCCAGCAGCTTGGGACAGGGAGAGACCCAGTACTTC. Protein: CASSLGQGETQYF.